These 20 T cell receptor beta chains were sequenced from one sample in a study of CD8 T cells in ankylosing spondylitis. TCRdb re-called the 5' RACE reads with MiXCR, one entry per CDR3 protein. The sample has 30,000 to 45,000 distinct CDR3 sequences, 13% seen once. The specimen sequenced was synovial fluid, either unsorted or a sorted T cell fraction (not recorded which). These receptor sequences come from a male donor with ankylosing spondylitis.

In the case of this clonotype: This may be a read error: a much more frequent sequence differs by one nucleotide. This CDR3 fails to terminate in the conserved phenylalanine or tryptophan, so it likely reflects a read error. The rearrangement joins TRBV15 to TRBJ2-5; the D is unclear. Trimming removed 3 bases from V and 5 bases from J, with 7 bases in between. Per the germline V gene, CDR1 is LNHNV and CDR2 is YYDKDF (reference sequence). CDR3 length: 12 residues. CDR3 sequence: CATSRDPETQYY. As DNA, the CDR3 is TGTGCCACCAGCAGGGACCCGGAGACCCAGTACTAC.

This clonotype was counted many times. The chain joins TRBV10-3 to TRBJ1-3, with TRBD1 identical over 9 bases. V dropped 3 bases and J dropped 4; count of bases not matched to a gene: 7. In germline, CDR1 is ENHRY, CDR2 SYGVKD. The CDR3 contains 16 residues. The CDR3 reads CAISELTGGAGNTIYF. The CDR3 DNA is TGTGCCATCAGTGAATTAACAGGGGGCGCGGGAAACACCATATATTTT.

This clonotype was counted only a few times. Here the CDR3 DNA reads TGTGCCAGCAGGGGGAGCGTCTCCTACGAGCAGTACTTC. Protein product: CASRGSVSYEQYF. This chain links TRBV9 with TRBJ2-7; weak D call: TRBD2 (5 bases). The CDR3 length is 13 residues. The V gene's germline CDR1 is SGDLS and CDR2 YYNGEE. V lost 5 bases to trimming and J lost 0 bases, with 9 bases between them. The full variable domain, rest sourced from reference TRBV9 and TRBJ2-7, is DSGVTQTPKHLITATGQRVTLRCSPRSGDLSVYWYQQSLDQGLQFLIQYYNGEERAKGNILERFSAQQFPDLHSELNLSSLELGDSALYFCASRGSVSYEQYFGPGTRLTVT.

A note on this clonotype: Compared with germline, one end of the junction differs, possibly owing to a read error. The CDR3 DNA reads as TGTGCCAGCAGCGAAGGGACAGGGTCATACACTGAAGCTTTCTTT. This codes for CASSEGTGSYTEAFF. The V call is TRBV2, the J call TRBJ1-1; 9 bases fit TRBD1. CDR1 and CDR2 from the germline V gene are SNHLY and FYNNEI. CDR3 length equals 15 residues.

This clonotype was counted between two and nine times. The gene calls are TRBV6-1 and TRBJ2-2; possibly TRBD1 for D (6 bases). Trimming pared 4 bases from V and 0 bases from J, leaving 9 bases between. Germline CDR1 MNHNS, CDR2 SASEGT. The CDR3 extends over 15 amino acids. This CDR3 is CASSAGHANTGELFF. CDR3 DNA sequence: TGTGCCAGCAGTGCGGGACACGCGAACACCGGGGAGCTGTTTTTT.

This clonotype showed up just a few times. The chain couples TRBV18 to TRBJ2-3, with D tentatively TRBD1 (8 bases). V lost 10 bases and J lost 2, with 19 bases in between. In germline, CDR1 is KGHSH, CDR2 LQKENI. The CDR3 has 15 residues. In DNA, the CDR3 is TGTGCCAACGCCCGGACAGGGAGGGCCACAGATACGCAGTATTTT. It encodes CANARTGRATDTQYF.

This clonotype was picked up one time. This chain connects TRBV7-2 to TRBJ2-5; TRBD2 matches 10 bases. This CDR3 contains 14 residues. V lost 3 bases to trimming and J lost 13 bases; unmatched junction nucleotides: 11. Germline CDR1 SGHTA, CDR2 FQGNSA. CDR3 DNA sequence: TGTGCCAGCAGCTTCGGACTAGCGGACTCAAGGAGGTACTTC. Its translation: CASSFGLADSRRYF.

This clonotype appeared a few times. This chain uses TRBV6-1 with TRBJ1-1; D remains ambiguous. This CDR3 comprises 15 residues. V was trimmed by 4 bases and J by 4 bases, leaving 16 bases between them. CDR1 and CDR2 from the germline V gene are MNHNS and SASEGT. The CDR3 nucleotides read TGTGCCAGCAGTGTTTTCGGAGGCGGCGGCACTGAAGCTTTCTTT. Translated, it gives CASSVFGGGGTEAFF.

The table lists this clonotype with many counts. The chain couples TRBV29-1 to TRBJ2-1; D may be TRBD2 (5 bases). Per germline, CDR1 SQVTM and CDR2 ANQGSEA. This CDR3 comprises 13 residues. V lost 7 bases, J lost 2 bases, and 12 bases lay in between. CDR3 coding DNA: TGCAGCGGTGGACTTAAAACCTACAATGAGCAGTTCTTC. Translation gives CSGGLKTYNEQFF.

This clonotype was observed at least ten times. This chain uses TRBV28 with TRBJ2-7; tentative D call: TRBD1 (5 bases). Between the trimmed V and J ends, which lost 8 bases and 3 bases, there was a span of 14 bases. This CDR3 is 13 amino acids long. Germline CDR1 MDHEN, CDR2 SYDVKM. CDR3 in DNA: TGTGCCAGCGCGGCTGACAGAAACTACGAGCAGTACTTC. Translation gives CASAADRNYEQYF.

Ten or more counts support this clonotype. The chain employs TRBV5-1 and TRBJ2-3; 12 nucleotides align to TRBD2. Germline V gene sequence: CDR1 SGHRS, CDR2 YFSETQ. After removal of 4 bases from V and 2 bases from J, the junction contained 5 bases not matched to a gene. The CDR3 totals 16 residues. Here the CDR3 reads CASSPRTSGNTDTQYF. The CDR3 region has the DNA TGCGCCAGCAGCCCCCGGACTAGCGGGAACACAGATACGCAGTATTTT.

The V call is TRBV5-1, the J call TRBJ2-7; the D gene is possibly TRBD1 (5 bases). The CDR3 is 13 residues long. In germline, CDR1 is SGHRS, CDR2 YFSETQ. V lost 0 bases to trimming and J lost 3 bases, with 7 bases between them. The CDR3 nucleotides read TGCGCCAGCAGCTTGGCAACAGGCTACGAGCAGTACTTC. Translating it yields CASSLATGYEQYF.

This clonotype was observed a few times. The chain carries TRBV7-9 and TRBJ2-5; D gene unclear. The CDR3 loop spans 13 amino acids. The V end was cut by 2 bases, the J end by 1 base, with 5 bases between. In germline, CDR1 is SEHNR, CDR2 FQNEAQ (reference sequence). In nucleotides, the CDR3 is TGTGCCAGCAGCTTACGCCTCCAAGAGACCCAGTACTTC. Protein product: CASSLRLQETQYF.

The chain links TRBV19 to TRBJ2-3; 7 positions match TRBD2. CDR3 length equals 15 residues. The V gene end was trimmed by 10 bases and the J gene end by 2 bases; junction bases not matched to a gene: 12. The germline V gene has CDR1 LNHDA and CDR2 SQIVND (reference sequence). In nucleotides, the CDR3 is TGTGCCACCCTCCCCAGGGCGGGGGACACAGATACGCAGTATTTT. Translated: CATLPRAGDTDTQYF.

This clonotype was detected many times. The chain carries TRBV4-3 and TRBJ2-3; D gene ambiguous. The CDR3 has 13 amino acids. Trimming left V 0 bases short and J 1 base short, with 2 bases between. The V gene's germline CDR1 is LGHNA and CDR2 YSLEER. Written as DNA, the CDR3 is TGCGCCAGCAGCCAAGAACGCACAGATACGCAGTATTTT. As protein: CASSQERTDTQYF.

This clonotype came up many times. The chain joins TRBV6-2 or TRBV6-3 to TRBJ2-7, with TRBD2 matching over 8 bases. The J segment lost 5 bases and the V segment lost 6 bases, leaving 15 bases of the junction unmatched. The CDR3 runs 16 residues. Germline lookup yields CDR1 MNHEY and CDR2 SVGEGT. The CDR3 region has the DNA TGTGCCAGCAGAAAACAGAGCGGGAGAGATAGAAACGAGCAGTACTTC. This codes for CASRKQSGRDRNEQYF.

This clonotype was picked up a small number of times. For the CDR3, the DNA is TGCAGTGCTAGAGACAGGGTCTTAGGGCAGCCCCAGCATTTT. Protein sequence: CSARDRVLGQPQHF. This chain connects TRBV20-1 to TRBJ1-5, with a weak D call TRBD1 (5 bases). This CDR3 comprises 14 residues. V lost 0 bases to trimming and J lost 7 bases, with 13 bases between them. Germline-derived CDR1 and CDR2 are DFQATT and SNEGSKA (reference sequence).

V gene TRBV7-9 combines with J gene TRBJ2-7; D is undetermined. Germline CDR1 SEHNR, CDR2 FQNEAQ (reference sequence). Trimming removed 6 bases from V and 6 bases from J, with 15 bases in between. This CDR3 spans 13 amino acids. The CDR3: CASSGWKHGEQYF. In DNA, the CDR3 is TGTGCCAGCAGTGGGTGGAAGCATGGCGAGCAGTACTTC.

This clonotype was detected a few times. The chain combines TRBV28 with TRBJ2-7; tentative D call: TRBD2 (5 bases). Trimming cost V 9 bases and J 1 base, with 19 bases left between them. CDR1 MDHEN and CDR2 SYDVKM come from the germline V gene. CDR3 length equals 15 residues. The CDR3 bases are TGTGCCAGTCCATACCGGGAAGCACAATCCTACGAGCAGTACTTC. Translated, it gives CASPYREAQSYEQYF. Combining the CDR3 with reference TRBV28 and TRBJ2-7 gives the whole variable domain DVKVTQSSRYLVKRTGEKVFLECVQDMDHENMFWYRQDPGLGLRLIYFSYDVKMKEKGDIPEGYSVSREKKERFSLILESASTNQTSMYLCASPYREAQSYEQYFGPGTRLTVT.

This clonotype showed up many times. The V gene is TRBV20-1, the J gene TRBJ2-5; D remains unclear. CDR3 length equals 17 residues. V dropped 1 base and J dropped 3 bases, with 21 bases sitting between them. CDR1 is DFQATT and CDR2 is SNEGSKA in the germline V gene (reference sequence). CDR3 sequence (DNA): TGCAGTGCTAGAGCCTCCCCCTGGCCAGGACGAAAAGAGACCCAGTACTTC. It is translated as CSARASPWPGRKETQYF.